These 23 T cell receptor beta chains were sequenced from one sample in a study of beta chain features in type 1 diabetes. Their antigens remain unidentified. Expressed TCRB transcripts were sequenced because the isolated RNA had all been reverse transcribed beforehand. Measured with immunoSEQ multiplex PCR; TCRdb has only the in-frame clones, and not every one. This sample has approximately 150,000 clones, with 7.5% to 9.5% found just once. Findings and caveats of the study: Among patients with Type 1 diabetes, TCRB CDR3s were moderately but significantly shorter in every one of the four CD4+ subsets.

Sequenced: central memory CD4+ T cells from blood. Source of these receptors: a man aged 30 to 39 with type 1 diabetes.

This clone showed up just a few times. The chain links TRBV4-2 to TRBJ1-6, with D maybe TRBD1 (6 bases). CDR1 and CDR2 from the germline V gene are LGHNA and YNFKEQ. The ends were cut back, 3 bases at V and 8 bases at J, with 23 bases in the middle. The CDR3 has 18 amino acids. CDR3 DNA sequence: TGTGCCAGCAGCCATGAAGGGGGAGGGGCGAGAGGTTATTCACCCCTCCACTTT. Its translation: CASSHEGGGARGYSPLHF.

V and J are TRBV4-1 and TRBJ1-2; D is undetermined. V shed 3 bases and J shed 4 bases, with 15 bases lying between them. The CDR3 loop spans 15 amino acids. Per germline, CDR1 MGHRA and CDR2 YSYEKL. This CDR3 reads CASSHATVGVYGYTF. The CDR3 nucleotides are TGCGCCAGCAGCCACGCGACTGTCGGGGTCTATGGCTACACCTTC.

The V and J genes are TRBV27 and TRBJ2-1, with D perhaps matching TRBD2 (5 bases). There are 13 residues in the CDR3. The ends were cut back, 5 bases at V and 4 bases at J, with 9 bases in the middle. CDR1 and CDR2 from the germline V gene are MNHEY and SMNVEV (reference sequence). The CDR3 bases are TGTGCCAGCAGTGGAGGACCATACAATGAGCAGTTCTTC. It codes for CASSGGPYNEQFF.

This clone was observed a handful of times. The chain is built from TRBV29-1 and TRBJ2-3; D uncertain. This CDR3 region has 14 residues. The V end lost 6 bases, the J end lost 1 base, and 14 bases lay between the germline ends. Germline assignment: CDR1 SQVTM and CDR2 ANQGSEA. The CDR3 is CSVRRPIRTDTQYF. In nucleotides, the CDR3 is TGCAGCGTCAGGCGACCTATCCGCACAGATACGCAGTATTTT.

This CDR3 is CASSYLTSGGNEQFF. DNA for the CDR3: TGTGCCAGCTCATATCTGACTAGCGGGGGAAATGAGCAGTTCTTC. V is TRBV18 and J is TRBJ2-1; 12 bases align to TRBD2. The CDR3 length is 15 residues. CDR1 KGHSH and CDR2 LQKENI come from the germline V gene. V lost 5 bases, J lost 7 bases, and 6 bases stayed unmatched.

This clone has a handful of counts. The chain has TRBV28 and TRBJ2-1, with TRBD2 matching over 7 bases. The CDR3 spans 15 residues. The ends lost 5 bases at V and 0 bases at J; junction bases unmatched: 4. Germline-derived CDR1 and CDR2 are MDHEN and SYDVKM. CDR3: CASSPPGGSYNEQFF. The CDR3 nucleotides are TGTGCCAGCAGTCCCCCGGGGGGCTCCTACAATGAGCAGTTCTTC.

This clone was seen only a few times. The rearrangement joins TRBV7-2 to TRBJ2-3, with a weak D call TRBD2 (6 bases). V was pared by 0 bases and J by 6 bases, with 13 bases between. Germline V gene lookup returns CDR1 SGHTA and CDR2 FQGNSA. The CDR3 sequence is 15 residues long. The DNA for the CDR3 is TGTGCCAGCAGCTTAGCGCGCGGGGCGGAGGATACGCAGTATTTT. Its translation: CASSLARGAEDTQYF. Complete variable domain (other parts from reference TRBV7-2 and TRBJ2-3): GAGVSQSPSNKVTEKGKDVELRCDPISGHTALYWYRQSLGQGLEFLIYFQGNSAPDKSGLPSDRFSAERTGGSVSTLTIQRTQQEDSAVYLCASSLARGAEDTQYFGPGTRLTVL.

This chain uses TRBV11-2 with TRBJ2-1; D might be TRBD2 (5 bases). Trimming took 6 bases from V and 1 from J, leaving 16 bases between them. This CDR3 is built from 16 residues. Germline V gives CDR1 SGHAT, CDR2 FQNNGV. The CDR3 DNA sequence: TGTGCCAGCAGTTCCCCCTCTTCGGGGTCCTACAATGAGCAGTTCTTC. Encoded protein: CASSSPSSGSYNEQFF.

V gene TRBV7-9 combines with J gene TRBJ2-2; the match to TRBD1 covers 7 bases. The CDR3 length is 14 residues. Germline V lookup: CDR1 SEHNR, CDR2 FQNEAQ (reference sequence). V was clipped by 4 bases and J by 5 bases; unmatched bases: 4. CDR3 in amino acids: CASSSDRETGELFF. CDR3 in DNA: TGTGCCAGCAGCTCCGACAGGGAAACCGGGGAGCTGTTTTTT.

This clone was seen a few times. This chain uses TRBV7-2 with TRBJ2-4; 10 bases fit TRBD2. J gave up 6 bases and V 5 bases, and 4 bases lay outside the gene matches. Germline V gene sequence: CDR1 SGHTA, CDR2 FQGNSA. The CDR3 loop spans 14 amino acids. The CDR3 nucleotides read TGTGCCAGCAGCCCGAGACTAGCGGGAAACATTCAGTACTTC. Amino acids: CASSPRLAGNIQYF.

This chain joins TRBV7-2 and TRBJ1-3; D gene uncertain. The CDR3 is 11 amino acids. Germline lookup yields CDR1 SGHTA and CDR2 FQGNSA. The V gene lost 5 bases and the J gene lost 9 bases, with 8 bases spanning the gap. CDR3 protein: CASSATSTIYF. CDR3 in DNA: TGTGCCAGCAGCGCGACTAGCACCATATATTTT.

The chain combines TRBV2 with TRBJ2-1; no clear D. Deletions cut 8 bases from V and 4 bases from J, with 6 bases between. The CDR3 contains 11 residues. Looked up from germline, CDR1 is SNHLY and CDR2 is FYNNEI. This CDR3 reads CASDKYNEQFF. The DNA for the CDR3 is TGTGCCAGCGACAAGTACAATGAGCAGTTCTTC.

This clone was observed a handful of times. The rearrangement joins TRBV18 to TRBJ1-2; D might be TRBD1 (5 bases). Germline V CDR1 and CDR2: KGHSH, LQKENI. V shed 2 bases and J shed 7 bases, with 14 bases lying between them. The CDR3 is 14 amino acids. CDR3: CASSPESQGSGYTF. DNA of the CDR3: TGTGCCAGCTCACCAGAGAGCCAGGGAAGTGGCTACACCTTC.

This clone was seen more than once but under ten times. The V and J genes are TRBV2 and TRBJ2-1; 8 positions match TRBD2. Germline values: CDR1 SNHLY, CDR2 FYNNEI. The V segment lost 5 bases and the J segment 4 bases; nucleotides outside the gene matches: 7. The CDR3 sequence is 15 residues long. The CDR3 loop is CASSLSGETYNEQFF. The CDR3 DNA follows: TGTGCCAGCAGTCTTAGCGGGGAGACTTACAATGAGCAGTTCTTC.

This clone was recorded a few times. The chain uses TRBV7-2 and TRBJ1-2; weak D call: TRBD1 (6 bases). Per germline, CDR1 SGHTA and CDR2 FQGNSA. This CDR3 contains 15 residues. Trimming shortened V by 5 bases and J by 2 bases, and 15 bases separated the two germline ends. CDR3 amino acids: CASSLNPTGNYGYTF. In DNA, the CDR3 is TGTGCCAGCAGCCTGAATCCTACAGGGAACTATGGCTACACCTTC.

In this sample, this clone turned up a few times. A read error may account for a junction end that differs from germline. The chain uses TRBV4-2 and TRBJ1-2, with a possible D match to TRBD1 (6 bases). Germline CDR1 is LGHNA and CDR2 is YNFKEQ. The CDR3 is made up of 13 amino acids. CDR3 sequence (DNA): TGTGCCAGCAGCCAAGATTCAGGGGATGGGTACACCTTC. Its translation: CASSQDSGDGYTF.

This clone was seen more than once but under ten times. V gene TRBV9 combines with J gene TRBJ2-1; 14 nucleotides agree with TRBD2. The CDR3 sequence is 20 residues long. V gave up 1 base and J gave up 0 bases; unmatched junction bases: 9. The germline V gene encodes CDR1 SGDLS and CDR2 YYNGEE. CDR3 sequence (DNA): TGTGCCAGCAGCGTAACCGGACTAGCGGGGGGCGGGAGCTCCTACAATGAGCAGTTCTTC. As protein: CASSVTGLAGGGSSYNEQFF. Drawing the rest from reference TRBV9 and TRBJ2-1, the complete variable domain is DSGVTQTPKHLITATGQRVTLRCSPRSGDLSVYWYQQSLDQGLQFLIQYYNGEERAKGNILERFSAQQFPDLHSELNLSSLELGDSALYFCASSVTGLAGGGSSYNEQFFGPGTRLTVL.

This clone was counted a few times. The chain recombines TRBV7-9 with TRBJ2-7; TRBD1 might be the D (5 bases). V lost 1 base and J 5 bases, leaving 9 bases between the germline ends. The germline gives CDR1 SEHNR, CDR2 FQNEAQ (reference sequence). The CDR3 has 13 residues. The DNA for the CDR3 is TGTGCCAGCAGCTTAGGACAGCTAAACGAGCAGTACTTC. Translation gives CASSLGQLNEQYF. Looking up the rest from reference TRBV7-9 and TRBJ2-7 gives the full variable domain: DTGVSQNPRHKITKRGQNVTFRCDPISEHNRLYWYRQTLGQGPEFLTYFQNEAQLEKSRLLSDRFSAERPKGSFSTLEIQRTEQGDSAMYLCASSLGQLNEQYFGPGTRLTVT.

This chain joins TRBV28 and TRBJ1-6; 7 bases are shared with TRBD1. CDR3 length: 15 amino acids. Germline V lookup: CDR1 MDHEN, CDR2 SYDVKM. V was clipped by 10 bases and J by 9 bases; unmatched bases: 15. As DNA, the CDR3 is TGTGCCATCAAAGGGGAGAGGGGGCAGGGTTCACCCCTCCACTTT. Encoded protein: CAIKGERGQGSPLHF.

This clone appeared a single time. V is TRBV7-3 and J is TRBJ2-3, with D tentatively TRBD2 (6 bases). In germline, CDR1 is SGHTA, CDR2 FQGTGA. The V gene lost 5 bases and the J gene lost 0 bases, with 9 bases spanning the gap. CDR3 length: 14 amino acids. CDR3 in DNA: TGTGCCAGCAGCCCGGGGGAAAGCACAGATACGCAGTATTTT. Its protein is CASSPGESTDTQYF.

This clone was recorded a few times. The J gene is TRBJ2-5, the V gene TRBV7-9; the D gene is possibly TRBD2 (7 bases). Germline V gene data show CDR1 as SEHNR and CDR2 as FQNEAQ (reference sequence). The CDR3 is made up of 14 amino acids. The V end was cut by 5 bases, the J end by 4 bases, with 14 bases between. CDR3 in amino acids: CASSPEGGRETQYF. The CDR3 DNA sequence: TGTGCCAGCAGCCCCGAGGGGGGGCGAGAGACCCAGTACTTC. Supplemented by reference TRBV7-9 and TRBJ2-5, the full variable domain reads DTGVSQNPRHKITKRGQNVTFRCDPISEHNRLYWYRQTLGQGPEFLTYFQNEAQLEKSRLLSDRFSAERPKGSFSTLEIQRTEQGDSAMYLCASSPEGGRETQYFGPGTRLLVL.

There are a few counts of this clone. This chain joins TRBV5-4 and TRBJ2-3; D not certain. CDR1 and CDR2 (germline): SGHNT, YYREEE (reference sequence). Trimming stripped 1 base from V and 4 bases from J, with 10 bases between. The CDR3 runs to 14 residues. The CDR3 region has the DNA TGTGCCAGCAGCTTGCAGGTTTTGCCAGATACGCAGTATTTT. Its translation: CASSLQVLPDTQYF.

The chain is built from TRBV4-2 and TRBJ2-5, with TRBD1 as a possible D gene (6 bases). Germline V gives CDR1 LGHNA, CDR2 YNFKEQ. The V end was cut by 3 bases, the J end by 5 bases, with 13 bases between. The CDR3 has 14 amino acids. The chain's CDR3 is CASSQEQGGETQYF. Written as DNA, the CDR3 is TGTGCCAGCAGCCAGGAACAGGGTGGGGAGACCCAGTACTTC.